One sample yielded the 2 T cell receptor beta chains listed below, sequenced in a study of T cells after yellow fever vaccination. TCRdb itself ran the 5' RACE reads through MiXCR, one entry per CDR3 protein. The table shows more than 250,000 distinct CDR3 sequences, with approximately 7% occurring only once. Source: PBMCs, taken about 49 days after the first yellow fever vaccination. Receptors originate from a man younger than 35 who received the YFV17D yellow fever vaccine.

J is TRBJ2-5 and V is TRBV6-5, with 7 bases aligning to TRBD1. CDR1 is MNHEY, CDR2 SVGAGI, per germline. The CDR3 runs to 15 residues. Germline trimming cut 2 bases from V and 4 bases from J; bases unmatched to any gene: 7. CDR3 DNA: TGTGCCAGCAGTTACAACCAGGGGGTAGGAGAGACCCAGTACTTC. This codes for CASSYNQGVGETQYF.

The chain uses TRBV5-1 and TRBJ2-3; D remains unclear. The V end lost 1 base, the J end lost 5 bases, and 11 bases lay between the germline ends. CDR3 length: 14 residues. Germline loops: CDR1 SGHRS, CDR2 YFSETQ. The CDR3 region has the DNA TGCGCCAGCAGCTTGAATTTAGCACAAGATACGCAGTATTTT. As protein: CASSLNLAQDTQYF. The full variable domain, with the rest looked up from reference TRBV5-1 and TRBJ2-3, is KAGVTQTPRYLIKTRGQQVTLSCSPISGHRSVSWYQQTPGQGLQFLFEYFSETQRNKGNFPGRFSGRQFSNSRSEMNVSTLELGDSALYLCASSLNLAQDTQYFGPGTRLTVL.